This TCR beta chain appears in the sequencing data of a study of T cells after yellow fever vaccination (dated by TCRdb to between 2017 and 2020). About the full investigation: The SMART-Seq v4 Ultra Low Input RNA kit was used to prepare libraries from fractions with low cell numbers. To follow T-cell clones before and after both primary and booster YFV17D yellow fever vaccination, bulk TCR alpha and beta repertoires underwent longitudinal sequencing. Two healthy male donors made up the cohort, one aged 18 to 29 years and the other aged 30 to 40 years. Blood was collected at multiple timepoints before and after primary and secondary immunization, and bulk PBMC replicates and cell subsets were isolated. Overall results and qualifications from the work: A small fraction of clonotypes appeared in both the CD4 and CD8 compartments, likely as a result of convergent recombination. Compared with the primary T-cell response, the secondary T-cell response was weaker but faster, peaking on day 5 rather than day 15. Most clones expanded after primary vaccination (approximately 97% of CD4 and 80% to 90% of CD8) were re-detected after the booster, suggesting that broad memory maintenance occurred. Computational filtering was required because FACS-sorted repertoires could contain abundant contaminating clonotypes from the bulk population. Only a couple of donors were included in the study, so the extent to which the findings can be generalized is limited.

For this chain, trimming is 1 base at the V end and 2 bases at the J end, and the number of junction bases without a gene match is 9. The CDR3 contains 18 residues, cysteine and phenylalanine counted. CDR3 DNA only is kept here, 54 bases in frame from base 1. Sequenced using an Illumina NovaSeq 6000. Synthesis of TCR cDNA relied on 5'RACE template switching, a step that introduced a universal primer site along with unique molecular identifiers. Priming for cDNA synthesis came from both the TCR alpha and TCR beta constant segments. Two PCR steps were used to amplify libraries, with sample barcodes and sequencing adapters being added in the second step. Sequencing of the libraries was done on either Illumina HiSeq 2500 (2x100 bp) or NovaSeq (2x150 bp). From the authors' description of their analysis: Demultiplexing of reads and collapsing into UMI consensus sequences were performed with MIGEC, and V(D)J alignment was carried out with MiXCR. Using edgeR on replicate PBMC samples, clonotypes were called vaccine-responding if FDR was below 0.01 and the log2 fold change was above 5 up to day 15. CD4 or CD8 identity was assigned to each bulk clonotype according to whether the clonotype was present at higher abundance in the sequenced CD4 repertoire or the sequenced CD8 repertoire. TCRdb ran its own pipeline on the public reads, namely fastp trimming at Q25 and MiXCR clone calling, and kept in-frame beta chains. For every CDR3 protein sequence, its rows merge into one entry that carries the most common genes and DNA. These V and J calls derive from TCRdb rather than the authors' analysis. The sample profile shows a few hundred thousand distinct CDR3 sequences; roughly 4% of them were found once. Clones ranked in the top ten supply 23% of the sample.

According to the study, the label for this sample's treatment or condition signals: live attenuated yellow fever vaccine strain. At each blood-draw timepoint, two biological replicates of bulk PBMCs were obtained. A standard Ficoll-Paque protocol was used to isolate PBMCs from peripheral blood. RNA was extracted with TriZol from bulk PBMCs, CD4 and CD8 fractions, and dextramer-positive and dextramer-negative fractions. This clonotype was observed a handful of times. Its cognate antigen has yet to be identified. Base quality data are lacking; no much larger clone is found one base away. The sequence came from a man aged 18 to 29 who received the YFV17D yellow fever vaccine. Specimen: PBMCs, collected on the day of the yellow fever booster vaccination. The chain links TRBV12-3 or TRBV12-4 with TRBJ2-1, with 9 junctional bases fitting TRBD1. The nucleotide sequence is TGTGCCAGCAGTTTAGGGGGACAGGGATACCCGACCTACAATGAGCAGTTCTTC. The resulting protein is CASSLGGQGYPTYNEQFF.